This T cell receptor (beta chain) comes out of a study of Graves' ophthalmopathy and Graves' hyperthyroidism. Findings of the study overall: Discrimination between ophthalmopathy and stable hyperthyroidism by a 13-signature model showed 85% to 90% sensitivity and about 80% specificity. Thyroid clonotypes that were expanded above 0.001 frequency mostly also appeared in blood.

From RNA, the CDR3 regions of TCR beta chains were amplified and sequenced. In the first round, RT-PCR was carried out with HTBI primers, and a multiplex PCR formed the second round. One entry per CDR3 protein, called by TCRdb with MiXCR from the multiplex PCR reads. This sample has 500,000 to 700,000 distinct CDR3 sequences, with 20% to 25% found just once. Worth noting for this clonotype: Its matching antigen is unknown.

The trim removed 5 bases at V and 1 base at J, leaving 12 bases unmatched. The CDR3 has 18 residues. Looked up from germline, CDR1 is MDHEN and CDR2 is SYDVKM. Hyperthyroidism cases were recent diagnoses of under 2 months' duration in people aged 18 to 65. Among the exclusions were patients with other autoimmune diseases, uncontrolled infections, pregnancy or lactation. The V and J genes are TRBV28 and TRBJ1-5, with 9 nucleotides matching TRBD1. The specimen sequenced was peripheral blood. The clonotype originates from a woman aged 18-29 years with stable Graves' hyperthyroidism. Some clones in this sample may be carry-over from other donors' samples. The CDR3 DNA sequence: TGTGCCAGCAGTCGACAGGGGGTGAAGGTTTTAAGCAATCAGCCCCAGCATTTT. Translating gives CASSRQGVKVLSNQPQHF.